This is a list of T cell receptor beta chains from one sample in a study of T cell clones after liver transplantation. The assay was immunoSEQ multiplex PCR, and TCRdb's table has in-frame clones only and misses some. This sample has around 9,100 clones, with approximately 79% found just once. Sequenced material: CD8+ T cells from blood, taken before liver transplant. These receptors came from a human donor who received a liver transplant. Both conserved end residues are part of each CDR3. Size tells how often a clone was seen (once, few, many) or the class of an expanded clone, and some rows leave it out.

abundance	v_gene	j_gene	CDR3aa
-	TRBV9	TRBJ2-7	CASSVGLDYEQYF
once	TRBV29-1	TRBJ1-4	CSVGAGTGLFF
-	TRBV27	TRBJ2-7	CASSGPPGHYEQYF
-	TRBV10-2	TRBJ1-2	CASSDNGYTF
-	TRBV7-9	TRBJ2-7	CASSTWDSSDGEQYF
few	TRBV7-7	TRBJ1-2	CASSPLRDWDYGYTF
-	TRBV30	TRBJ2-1	CAWSVLGGPYNEQFF
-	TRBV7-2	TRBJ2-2	CASSPWNTGELFF
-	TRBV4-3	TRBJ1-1	CASSQDFTGNTEAFF
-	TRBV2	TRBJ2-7	CASNLGSGVTSFSYEQYF
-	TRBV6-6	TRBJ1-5	CASSSGTDSNQPQHF
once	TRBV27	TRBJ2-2	CASSLGNTGELFF
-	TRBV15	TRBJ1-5	CATSREKYSNQPQHF
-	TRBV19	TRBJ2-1	CANQQGMPYNEQFF
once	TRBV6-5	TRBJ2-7	CASSYYGTGISYEQYF
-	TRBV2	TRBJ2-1	CASSDSGGGGYNEQFF
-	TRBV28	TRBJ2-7	CASSLLDRDRGSYEQYF
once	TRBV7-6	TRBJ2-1	CASSPYDSYNEQFF